This T cell receptor (beta chain) was documented in a study of OX40 agonist ivuxolimab in advanced cancers. Study context: The patients' treatment was ivuxolimab, an agonistic anti-OX40 (CD134) antibody. Notes on the study in general: Some nonresponders likewise displayed low normalized T-cell clonal expansion.

Note on this clone: Its antigen remains unidentified.

Exclusion applied to patients with autoimmune disease history or systemic immunosuppression. Trimming pared 6 bases from V and 7 bases from J, leaving 19 bases between. CDR1 is SGHRS and CDR2 is YFSETQ in the germline V gene. This CDR3 has 15 residues. Generated by immunoSEQ multiplex PCR, the TCRdb table keeps only in-frame clones and is missing some. The table has around 85,000 clones, around 90% seen once. The source was CD4+ or CD8+ T cells sorted from blood, collected in a trial of the OX40 agonist ivuxolimab. The clonotype comes from an adult with an advanced solid tumor such as melanoma, head and neck, liver or kidney cancer. The chain recombines TRBV5-1 with TRBJ1-4; D remains ambiguous. CDR3 DNA: TGCGCCAGCACCCCCTCGGCCGCGGGAAGTGAAAAACTGTTTTTT. Its translation is CASTPSAAGSEKLFF.